Listed below are T cell receptor beta chains from one sample, sequenced in a study of T-cell memory formation after mild COVID-19. MiXCR, run by TCRdb on the 5' RACE reads, gives a single entry per CDR3 protein. This table has about 620,000 distinct CDR3 sequences, roughly 17% appearing once. The sample was PBMCs or a T cell subset sorted from them (not recorded which). The receptor source for this set is an adult woman who had mild COVID-19 (a few samples of this study predate the infection). Cell type and time point are not known. Each CDR3 is given with its conserved first and last residue. D genes are given only for firm matches. Clone size is shown for a subset of rows, as once, few, many or a class of expanded clone.

v_gene	d_gene	abundance	j_gene	CDR3aa	CDR3nt
TRBV9	.	.	TRBJ2-5	CASSVAGRSGGQETQYF	TGTGCCAGCAGCGTAGCAGGACGCTCCGGGGGACAAGAGACCCAGTACTTC
TRBV6-5	.	few	TRBJ2-7	CASRQQGRVFDEQYF	TGTGCCAGCAGGCAACAGGGGAGGGTGTTCGACGAGCAGTACTTC
TRBV18	TRBD2	.	TRBJ2-5	CASSPPGLAGGRQETQYF	TGTGCCAGCTCACCTCCGGGACTAGCGGGGGGCCGACAAGAGACCCAGTACTTC
TRBV11-2	TRBD1	few	TRBJ2-1	CASSFLAWTGSSYNEQFF	TGTGCCAGCAGCTTTTTAGCCTGGACAGGGAGCTCCTACAATGAGCAGTTCTTC
TRBV25-1	.	.	TRBJ2-5	CASGTTGGGQETQYF	TGTGCCAGCGGAACTACAGGGGGAGGGCAAGAGACCCAGTACTTC
TRBV24-1	.	few	TRBJ2-6	CATNRAQAGANVLTF	TGTGCCACCAATCGAGCCCAGGCGGGGGCCAACGTCCTGACTTTC
TRBV6-1	.	.	TRBJ1-6	CASSDGGFGSPLHF	TGTGCCAGCAGTGATGGGGGATTCGGTTCACCCCTCCACTTT
TRBV5-1	.	.	TRBJ1-4	CASSLWQGNEKLFF	TGCGCCAGCAGCTTGTGGCAGGGGAATGAAAAACTGTTTTTT
TRBV7-8	.	many	TRBJ2-1	CASSPRRGSYNEQFF	TGTGCCAGCAGCCCCCGCAGGGGATCCTACAATGAGCAGTTCTTC
TRBV15	.	few	TRBJ1-2	CATSRASREGSGYTF	TGTGCCACCAGCAGAGCATCCAGGGAGGGCTCTGGCTACACCTTC
TRBV9	.	.	TRBJ2-2	CASSQRPGLTSGELFF	TGTGCCAGCAGCCAAAGGCCGGGACTCACCAGCGGGGAGCTGTTTTTT
TRBV30	.	.	TRBJ1-2	CAWSLGPRGYTF	TGTGCCTGGAGCCTGGGACCGCGGGGCTACACCTTC